Listed below are T cell receptor beta chains from one sample, sequenced in a study of T cell responses to AZD1222 COVID-19 vaccine. The assay was immunoSEQ multiplex PCR, and TCRdb's table has in-frame clones only and misses some. The data show 200,000 or so clones, more than 85% seen once. The sample consisted of peripheral blood, taken on day 0 of MenACWY control vaccination. The source of these receptors is an adult in good health. Both conserved end residues are part of each CDR3. D genes are given only for firm matches. Clone size is stated in some rows and not others, as once, few, many or a class when expanded.

V	D	J	size	CDR3	DNA
TRBV6-1	-	TRBJ1-2	-	CASSEALMGAGGYTF	TGTGCCAGCAGTGAAGCGCTTATGGGGGCAGGAGGCTACACCTTC
TRBV15	TRBD2	TRBJ2-7	-	CATSRDIGLATGEQYF	TGTGCCACCAGCAGAGATATCGGACTAGCAACGGGCGAGCAGTACTTC
TRBV2	-	TRBJ1-1	-	CASRRSFTEAFF	TGTGCCAGCAGGAGGAGTTTCACTGAAGCTTTCTTT
TRBV29-1	-	TRBJ2-3	-	CSVTSSTDTQYF	TGCAGCGTTACAAGTTCCACAGATACGCAGTATTTT
TRBV28	TRBD1	TRBJ2-7	-	CASSLLVGTGRSNPYEQYF	TGTGCCAGCAGTTTATTGGTGGGGACAGGGAGGTCTAACCCCTACGAGCAGTACTTC
TRBV6-5	-	TRBJ1-1	-	CASSFRQTMNTEAFF	TGTGCCAGCAGTTTCCGACAGACAATGAACACTGAAGCTTTCTTT
TRBV19	-	TRBJ1-5	-	CASSNQGGAQPQHF	TGTGCCAGTAGTAACCAGGGAGGGGCGCAGCCCCAGCATTTT
TRBV13	TRBD1	TRBJ1-6	few	CASSRKTGTGNSPLHF	TGTGCCAGCAGCAGAAAAACCGGGACAGGGAATTCACCCCTCCACTTT
TRBV12-3/TRBV12-4	-	TRBJ2-3	-	CASSLRRLDTQYF	TGTGCCAGCAGCCTCCGGCGCCTAGATACGCAGTATTTT
TRBV5-1	TRBD1	TRBJ2-7	-	CASSMGQGMGEQYF	TGCGCCAGCAGCATGGGACAGGGAATGGGGGAGCAGTACTTC
TRBV3-1/TRBV3-2	-	TRBJ1-3	once	CASSSLGGNTIYF	TGTGCCAGCAGCTCCCTGGGTGGAAACACCATATATTTT